Sequencing of this T cell receptor beta chain was carried out in a study of T-cell memory formation after mild COVID-19. Germline CDR1 SQVTM, CDR2 ANQGSEA. V was trimmed by 5 bases and J by 5 bases, leaving 10 bases between them. The CDR3 sequence is 12 residues long. Each CDR3 protein gets one entry after TCRdb re-called the 5' RACE reads with MiXCR. Here the sample spans 550,000 to 650,000 distinct CDR3 sequences, around 15% being singletons. This clonotype has a count of ten or more. The receptor's source is an adult woman who had mild COVID-19 (a few samples of this study predate the infection). Cell type and time point are not known. The chain has TRBV29-1 and TRBJ2-1; D unresolved. The material sequenced was PBMCs or a T cell subset sorted from them (not recorded which). DNA of the CDR3: TGCAGCGTTTCTAGGGCTGACAATGAGCAGTTCTTC. Protein: CSVSRADNEQFF.